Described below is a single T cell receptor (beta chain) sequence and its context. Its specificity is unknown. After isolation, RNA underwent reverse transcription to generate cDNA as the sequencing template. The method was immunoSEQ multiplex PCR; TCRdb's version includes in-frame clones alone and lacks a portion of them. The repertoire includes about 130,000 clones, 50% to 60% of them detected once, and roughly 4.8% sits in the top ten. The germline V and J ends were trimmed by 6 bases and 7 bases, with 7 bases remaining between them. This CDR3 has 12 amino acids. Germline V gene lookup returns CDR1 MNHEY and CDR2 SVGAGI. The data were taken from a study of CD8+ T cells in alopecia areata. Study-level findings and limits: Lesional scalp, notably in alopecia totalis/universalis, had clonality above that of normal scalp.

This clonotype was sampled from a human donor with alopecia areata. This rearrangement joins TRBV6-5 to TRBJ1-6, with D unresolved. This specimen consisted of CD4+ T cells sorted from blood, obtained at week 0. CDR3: CASRTANSPLHF. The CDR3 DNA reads TGTGCCAGCAGGACGGCGAATTCACCCCTCCACTTT.